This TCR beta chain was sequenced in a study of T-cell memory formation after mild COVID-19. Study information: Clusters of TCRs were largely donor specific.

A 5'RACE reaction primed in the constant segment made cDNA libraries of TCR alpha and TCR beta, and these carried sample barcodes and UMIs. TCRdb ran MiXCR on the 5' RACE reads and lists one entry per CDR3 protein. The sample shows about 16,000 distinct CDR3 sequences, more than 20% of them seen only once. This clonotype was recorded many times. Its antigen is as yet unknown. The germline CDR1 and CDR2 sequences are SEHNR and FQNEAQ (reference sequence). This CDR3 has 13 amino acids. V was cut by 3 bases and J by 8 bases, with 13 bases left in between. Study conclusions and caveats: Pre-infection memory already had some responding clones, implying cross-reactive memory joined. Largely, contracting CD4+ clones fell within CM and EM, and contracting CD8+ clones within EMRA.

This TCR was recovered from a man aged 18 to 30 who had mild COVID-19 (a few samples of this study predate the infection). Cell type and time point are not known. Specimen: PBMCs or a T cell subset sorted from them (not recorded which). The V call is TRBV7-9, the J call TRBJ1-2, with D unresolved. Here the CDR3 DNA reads TGTGCCAGCAGCTTTGTTCTTATCGAGGGCTACACCTTC. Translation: CASSFVLIEGYTF.